One sample yielded the 18 T cell receptor beta chains listed below, sequenced in a study. Each CDR3 protein is one row after TCRdb ran MiXCR on the 5' RACE reads. This sample has about 43,000 distinct CDR3 sequences; over 20% occur once, and the top ten carry about 4.5%. The sorted Tregs were CD4+CD25+CD127-/low cells. The sample taken for sequencing was Tregs sorted from a lymph node. These receptors were obtained from a female donor with breast cancer.

This clonotype was detected only a few times. V and J are TRBV4-1 and TRBJ2-2, with D possibly being TRBD2 (7 bases). The CDR3 runs 18 residues. Trimming took off 0 bases at V and 6 bases at J, with 20 bases between the two ends. In germline, CDR1 is MGHRA, CDR2 YSYEKL. The CDR3: CASSQDLAGAQTAGELFF. The CDR3 DNA follows: TGCGCCAGCAGCCAAGATCTGGCGGGGGCCCAGACAGCCGGGGAGCTGTTTTTT.

This chain uses TRBV28 with TRBJ2-7; TRBD2 aligns across 10 bases. Germline loops: CDR1 MDHEN, CDR2 SYDVKM. The CDR3 consists of 15 residues. The junction had 12 bases not matched to a gene; V was cut back by 7 bases and J by 6 bases. As DNA, the CDR3 is TGTGCCAGCAAAGTCGAGCGGGAGGGCATGGTCGAGCAGTACTTC. Protein: CASKVEREGMVEQYF.

The sample holds many counts of this clonotype. CDR3 nucleotide sequence: TGCGCCAGCAGCTTGGGCCTAGCGGACCAAGGGTCCTACGAGCAGTACTTC. This translates into CASSLGLADQGSYEQYF. The V and J genes are TRBV5-1 and TRBJ2-7; 7 bases line up with TRBD2. CDR3 length: 17 residues. The germline V gene encodes CDR1 SGHRS and CDR2 YFSETQ. After removal of 0 bases from V and 1 base from J, the junction contained 10 bases not matched to a gene.

As concerns this clonotype: Since a much larger clone is just one base distant, this may be a read error. The chain couples TRBV4-1 to TRBJ2-5; D is ambiguous. Germline V gives CDR1 MGHRA, CDR2 YSYEKL. This CDR3 contains 16 residues. Trimming left V 0 bases short and J 3 bases short, with 14 bases between. Written as DNA, the CDR3 is TGCGCCAGCAGCCAAGAGGGTTTGGCAGGAGAAGAGACCCAGTACTTC. Translated: CASSQEGLAGEETQYF.

This clonotype was seen ten or more times. This chain links TRBV20-1 with TRBJ2-3; D may be TRBD1 (8 bases). Trimming removed 7 bases from V and 0 bases from J, with 17 bases in between. The CDR3 covers 15 residues. Germline V lookup: CDR1 DFQATT, CDR2 SNEGSKA (reference sequence). Here the CDR3 reads CSVKQGGGSTDTQYF. The CDR3 region has the DNA TGCAGTGTTAAACAGGGGGGAGGGAGCACAGATACGCAGTATTTT.

This clonotype was counted at least ten times. The V gene is TRBV4-1, the J gene TRBJ2-4; D possibly corresponds to TRBD1 (6 bases). V was cut by 1 base and J by 0 bases, with 25 bases left in between. The CDR3 extends over 21 amino acids. From germline, CDR1 is MGHRA and CDR2 YSYEKL. CDR3 sequence: CASSQGATPGQLTLAKNIQYF. CDR3 in DNA: TGCGCCAGCAGCCAAGGGGCCACGCCCGGACAGTTAACACTAGCCAAAAACATTCAGTACTTC.

As DNA, the CDR3 is TGCGCCAGCAGCTTGGCACACTCCTACGAGCAGTACTTC. It encodes CASSLAHSYEQYF. The chain links TRBV5-1 to TRBJ2-7, with D unresolved. The ends were cut back, 0 bases at V and 0 bases at J, with 4 bases in the middle. CDR1 is SGHRS, CDR2 YFSETQ, per germline. There are 13 residues in the CDR3.

There are many counts of this clonotype. The genes are TRBV4-2 and TRBJ2-1; D call uncertain. The V gene's germline CDR1 is LGHNA and CDR2 YNFKEQ. CDR3 length: 13 residues. The ends were cut back, 4 bases at V and 5 bases at J, with 9 bases in the middle. Here the CDR3 DNA reads TGTGCCAGCAGCCTCCTTATTGACAATGAGCAGTTCTTC. Amino acid sequence: CASSLLIDNEQFF.

Concerning this clonotype: A clone one base away is much larger, so this may be a read error. The rearrangement uses TRBV4-3 and TRBJ1-3; tentatively, D is TRBD1 (5 bases). Trimming left V 1 base short and J 0 bases short, with 16 bases between. The CDR3 has 18 amino acids. Germline CDR1 is LGHNA and CDR2 is YSLEER. CDR3 amino acids: CASSQGSTVNFSGNTIYF. In DNA form, the CDR3 reads TGCGCCAGCAGCCAAGGTTCGACAGTGAATTTCTCTGGAAACACCATATATTTT.

This clonotype has a count of ten or more. The V gene is TRBV11-2, the J gene TRBJ2-7, with D possibly matching TRBD1 (5 bases). The germline gives CDR1 SGHAT, CDR2 FQNNGV. V dropped 4 bases and J dropped 7 bases, with 14 bases sitting between them. This CDR3 has 13 amino acids. The CDR3 loop is CASSSTGSGEQYF. CDR3 nucleotides: TGTGCCAGCAGCTCTACAGGATCTGGGGAGCAGTACTTC.

About this clonotype: It may be a read error: a sequence one base away is much more abundant. The CDR3 is CAGSAPRESYNEQFF. In DNA, the CDR3 is TGTGCCGGCAGCGCGCCCAGGGAATCCTACAATGAGCAGTTCTTC. The genes are TRBV9 and TRBJ2-1, with D possibly TRBD1 on 5 matching bases. The CDR3 runs to 15 residues. Germline V lookup: CDR1 SGDLS, CDR2 YYNGEE.

Sample share makes this clonotype medium-sized. This rearrangement joins TRBV9 to TRBJ1-1; 8 bases are shared with TRBD1. The CDR3 is 14 amino acids. V was pared by 4 bases and J by 2 bases, with 4 bases of the junction left unmatched. Per the germline V gene, CDR1 is SGDLS and CDR2 is YYNGEE. This CDR3 is CASSPGQANTEAFF. CDR3 coding DNA: TGTGCCAGCAGCCCGGGACAGGCCAACACTGAAGCTTTCTTT.

V usage is TRBV5-4 and J usage is TRBJ2-1; D call uncertain. Germline V gene sequence: CDR1 SGHNT, CDR2 YYREEE (reference sequence). V was cut by 4 bases and J by 8 bases, with 10 bases left in between. The CDR3 runs to 12 residues. The CDR3 loop reads CASSTARDEQFF. The CDR3, as DNA: TGTGCCAGCAGCACAGCTAGGGATGAGCAGTTCTTC.

V is TRBV9 and J is TRBJ2-3; 8 bases are a match to TRBD2. CDR1 is SGDLS and CDR2 is YYNGEE in the germline V gene. This CDR3 region has 14 residues. The ends lost 7 bases at V and 2 bases at J; junction bases unmatched: 6. The CDR3 DNA is TGTGCCAGCTCGGGGGGGCAGCTCACAGATACGCAGTATTTT. Protein sequence: CASSGGQLTDTQYF.

This clonotype was detected a few times. The rearrangement uses TRBV4-2 and TRBJ2-7; D not certain. The germline gives CDR1 LGHNA, CDR2 YNFKEQ. Trimming removed 3 bases at V and 2 bases at J, with 11 bases between. This CDR3 has 14 amino acids. The CDR3 region is CASSQWTDTYEQYF. The CDR3 region has the DNA TGTGCCAGCAGCCAGTGGACCGACACCTACGAGCAGTACTTC.

This clonotype has ten or more counts. The rearrangement links TRBV12-3 or TRBV12-4 to TRBJ2-5, with TRBD2 matching 9 bases. This CDR3 region has 15 residues. The J segment lost 3 bases and the V segment lost 6 bases, leaving 8 bases of the junction unmatched. Here the CDR3 reads CASSSNAGGKETQYF. The CDR3 nucleotides read TGTGCCAGCAGCTCCAACGCGGGGGGGAAAGAGACCCAGTACTTC.

Note on this clonotype: Possible read error: a much larger clone is one base away. V is TRBV7-8 and J is TRBJ2-1; D is perhaps TRBD1 or TRBD2 (6 bases each). The V end lost 3 bases, the J end lost 8 bases, and 14 bases lay between the germline ends. CDR3 length: 14 residues. Germline V CDR1 and CDR2: SGHVS, FQNEAQ. CDR3 sequence reads: CASSFWDGGDEQFF. CDR3 nucleotides: TGTGCCAGCAGCTTTTGGGACGGGGGCGATGAGCAGTTCTTC.

The chain joins TRBV12-3 or TRBV12-4 to TRBJ2-2; the match to TRBD2 covers 10 bases. Trimming took 3 bases from V and 5 from J; bases not matched to a gene: 15. This CDR3 is built from 19 residues. The CDR3 region is CASSFPQFIAGGRTGELFF. The CDR3 DNA reads TGTGCCAGCAGTTTCCCCCAATTCATAGCGGGGGGTAGGACCGGGGAGCTGTTTTTT.